These 18 T cell receptor beta chains were sequenced from one sample in a study of OX40 agonist ivuxolimab in advanced cancers. Libraries were built with the immunoSEQ multiplex PCR assay. TCRdb's version of the immuneACCESS table is confined to in-frame rearrangements and falls short of the full clone set. An unresolved V gene accounts for under half of the shortfall where checked; the remainder is of unknown origin. In this sample the table shows 50,000 to 85,000 clones, 80% to 85% of which occur a single time. Of the sample, 2.5% is held by the ten largest clones. Sequenced material: CD4+ or CD8+ T cells sorted from blood, taken in a trial of the OX40 agonist ivuxolimab. These receptors all come from an adult with an advanced solid tumor such as melanoma, head and neck, liver or kidney cancer.

V gene TRBV7-2 combines with J gene TRBJ1-1; possible D gene TRBD1, 5 bases. The germline CDR1 and CDR2 sequences are SGHTA and FQGNSA. V lost 10 bases and J lost 6, with 21 bases in between. The CDR3 length is 14 residues. CDR3 in amino acids: CATRVGPFPPEAFF. CDR3 coding DNA: TGTGCCACCCGAGTGGGGCCGTTCCCGCCTGAAGCTTTCTTT.

This CDR3 reads CASSVLYEQYF. The CDR3 bases are TGTGCCAGCTCGGTCCTATACGAGCAGTACTTC. The chain joins TRBV25-1 to TRBJ2-7; unclear D gene. The ends were cut back, 8 bases at V and 4 bases at J, with 9 bases in the middle. The CDR3 totals 11 residues. Germline V CDR1 and CDR2: MGHDK, SYGVNS.

This chain connects TRBV6-4 to TRBJ1-3; D gene unclear. The germline V and J ends were trimmed by 6 bases and 3 bases, with 9 bases remaining between them. CDR3 length equals 13 residues. Germline lookup yields CDR1 MRHNA and CDR2 SNTAGT. CDR3 nucleotides: TGTGCCAGCAGCCCCGCGGGTGGAAACACCATATATTTT. This gives the protein CASSPAGGNTIYF.

The chain combines TRBV6-5 with TRBJ1-1; tentatively, D is TRBD1 (5 bases). CDR1 and CDR2 from the germline V gene are MNHEY and SVGAGI. The CDR3 is made up of 13 amino acids. V was pared by 7 bases and J by 1 base, with 10 bases between. The CDR3 sequence is CASMGVGNTEAFF. CDR3 bases: TGTGCCAGCATGGGGGTGGGGAACACTGAAGCTTTCTTT.

The genes are TRBV19 and TRBJ1-5, with D unclear. The V gene's germline CDR1 is LNHDA and CDR2 SQIVND (reference sequence). Trimming removed 2 bases from V and 4 bases from J, with 12 bases in between. The CDR3 loop spans 15 amino acids. The CDR3 reads CASSISPPINQPQHF. CDR3 in DNA: TGTGCCAGTAGTATAAGTCCCCCTATTAATCAGCCCCAGCATTTT.

The V and J genes are TRBV7-6 and TRBJ2-7; 9 bases fit TRBD2. The CDR3 covers 14 residues. The germline V gene has CDR1 SGHVS and CDR2 FNYEAQ. Unmatched junction bases numbered 8, after V lost 4 bases and J lost 7 bases. CDR3 coding DNA: TGTGCCAGCAGCTATAGCGGGAGTGGTTGGGAGCAGTACTTC. Encoded protein: CASSYSGSGWEQYF.

This clone was seen just once. This chain joins TRBV14 and TRBJ2-1; the D is unclear. This CDR3 comprises 16 residues. Germline-derived CDR1 and CDR2 are SGHDN and FVKESK. The germline V and J ends were trimmed by 2 bases and 5 bases, with 16 bases remaining between them. CDR3 sequence: CASSQLRGKGDNEQFF. CDR3 nucleotides: TGTGCCAGCAGCCAACTGCGCGGAAAAGGAGACAATGAGCAGTTCTTC.

This clone occurred a few times. The rearrangement joins TRBV15 to TRBJ2-3; possible D gene TRBD2, 5 bases. V lost 7 bases and J lost 3, with 14 bases in between. This CDR3 region has 14 residues. Per the germline V gene, CDR1 is LNHNV and CDR2 is YYDKDF (reference sequence). The CDR3 protein is CATKTRTGTDTQYF. In DNA form, the CDR3 reads TGTGCCACCAAAACCCGGACGGGAACAGATACGCAGTATTTT.

This clone was seen only once. The chain uses TRBV5-4 and TRBJ2-3; tentative D call: TRBD2 (6 bases). V gave up 2 bases and J gave up 3 bases, with 10 bases separating them. The length of the CDR3 is 14 residues. Germline CDR1 SGHNT, CDR2 YYREEE (reference sequence). This CDR3 reads CASSLSGGTDTQYF. The DNA for the CDR3 is TGTGCCAGCAGCTTATCCGGGGGTACAGATACGCAGTATTTT.

This sequence joins TRBV30 and TRBJ2-7; a possible D gene is TRBD1 (5 bases). V dropped 5 bases and J dropped 2 bases, with 10 bases sitting between them. The CDR3 contains 12 residues. Germline assignment: CDR1 GTSNPN and CDR2 SVGIG (reference sequence). This CDR3 reads CAWAGQTYEQYF. DNA for the CDR3: TGTGCCTGGGCAGGGCAGACCTACGAGCAGTACTTC.

This clone has just a few counts. The rearrangement uses TRBV28 and TRBJ2-3; 7 nucleotides match TRBD2. The CDR3 loop spans 17 amino acids. The J segment lost 1 base and the V segment lost 7 bases, leaving 14 bases of the junction unmatched. Germline V gene sequence: CDR1 MDHEN, CDR2 SYDVKM. The DNA for the CDR3 is TGTGCCAGCAAGAGGGGTGGTGGACTAGATGGCACAGATACGCAGTATTTT. Protein: CASKRGGGLDGTDTQYF.

This chain links TRBV6-1 with TRBJ2-6; 11 nucleotides agree with TRBD2. The V gene end was trimmed by 11 bases and the J gene end by 13 bases; junction bases not matched to a gene: 10. The CDR3 loop spans 13 amino acids. From germline, CDR1 is MNHNS and CDR2 SASEGT. The chain's CDR3 is CAVTSGSHRVLTF. The CDR3 region has the DNA TGTGCCGTAACTAGCGGGAGCCACAGGGTCCTGACTTTC.

V is TRBV4-2 and J is TRBJ2-5, with D possibly matching TRBD2 (6 bases). CDR3 length: 17 amino acids. Germline assignment: CDR1 LGHNA and CDR2 YNFKEQ. With 1 base removed from V and 7 bases from J, the gap between germline ends came to 22 bases. The CDR3 sequence: CASSQVRLDGGEGTQYF. The DNA of the CDR3 is TGTGCCAGCAGCCAAGTTAGACTAGATGGTGGGGAAGGGACCCAGTACTTC.

The rearrangement links TRBV5-1 to TRBJ2-7; 9 bases map to TRBD2. V lost 1 base, J lost 6 bases, and 17 bases stayed unmatched. The CDR3 totals 18 residues. Germline assignment: CDR1 SGHRS and CDR2 YFSETQ. The CDR3 sequence: CASSLWMMAGGPGAEQYF. The DNA for the CDR3 is TGCGCCAGCAGCTTGTGGATGATGGCGGGAGGGCCGGGGGCCGAGCAGTACTTC.

A word on this clone: Other DNA sequences in this specimen translate into the identical CDR3. DNA of the CDR3: TGTGCCTGGGGGGGACAGTTCTCTGGAAACACCATATATTTT. Translation: CAWGGQFSGNTIYF. The rearrangement links TRBV30 to TRBJ1-3; 7 bases map to TRBD1. V was pared by 5 bases and J by 0 bases, with 4 bases of the junction left unmatched. Germline-derived CDR1 and CDR2 are GTSNPN and SVGIG (reference sequence). CDR3 length equals 14 residues.

This chain joins TRBV11-3 and TRBJ2-1; perhaps TRBD2 as D (6 bases). V lost 1 base and J 2 bases, leaving 9 bases between the germline ends. CDR1 is SGHNT, CDR2 YENEEA, per germline. This CDR3 contains 15 residues. The CDR3 nucleotides read TGTGCCAGCAGCTTAGGGGGGGAAACCTACAATGAGCAGTTCTTC. It encodes CASSLGGETYNEQFF.

This clone is labeled as medium-sized. The rearrangement joins TRBV7-2 to TRBJ1-1, with D hard to call. Trimming left V 3 bases short and J 4 bases short, with 12 bases between. Germline loops: CDR1 SGHTA, CDR2 FQGNSA. The CDR3 extends over 14 amino acids. The CDR3 spells CASSLEGHSTEAFF. CDR3 coding DNA: TGTGCCAGCAGCTTGGAGGGTCATAGCACTGAAGCTTTCTTT.

The CDR3 DNA reads as TGCGCCAGCAGCTTGGACACTTCTGGGGCCAACGTCCTGACTTTC. As protein: CASSLDTSGANVLTF. The chain combines TRBV5-1 with TRBJ2-6; D ambiguous. Germline CDR1 and CDR2: SGHRS and YFSETQ. This CDR3 contains 15 residues. V lost 0 bases and J lost 1, with 5 bases in between.